This T cell receptor beta chain was observed in a study of cytomegalovirus exposure and HLA in healthy donors. As for the study in general: Around 77 million unique TCRs from HLA-typed donors made up an early data release. Study results and caveats: The listing of 160 or so TCR beta chains classed them as cytomegalovirus-associated. At a 0.05 false discovery rate, a later analysis found some 17,000 TCR beta sequences to be associated with HLA alleles. Later analysis associated a missense DCLRE1C variant with TCR beta V- and J-gene trimming.

PCR primers comprised 60 Vbeta and 13 Jbeta primers. TCRdb keeps only in-frame clones here, not all; method: immunoSEQ multiplex PCR. Of under 150,000 clones in the sample, 55% to 80% are singletons; the top ten hold 1% to 1.5%. A word on this clone: Antigen: not known.

V shed 4 bases, J shed 2 bases, and the junction held 6 bases outside the gene matches. This CDR3 has 16 amino acids. Per germline, CDR1 SGHRS and CDR2 YFSETQ. The V gene is TRBV5-1, the J gene TRBJ2-1, with 10 bases fitting TRBD2. The specimen sequenced was PBMCs. This TCR came from a woman between 40 and 55 years old in good health and CMV-seronegative. The chain's CDR3 is CASSPTLAGAYNEQFF. CDR3 bases: TGCGCCAGCAGCCCTACCCTAGCGGGGGCCTACAATGAGCAGTTCTTC.